This TCR beta chain was profiled in a study of blood T cell repertoires in COVID-19. Study at large: Some COVID-19 samples were acute and others convalescent; all came from the United States, Italy and Spain. Nucleic acid was either cDNA or gDNA, and it came from T cells, B-cell-depleted T cells, or PBMCs.

In germline, CDR1 is LNHDA, CDR2 SQIVND (reference sequence). V shed 4 bases, J shed 2 bases, and the junction held 9 bases outside the gene matches. The CDR3 spans 17 residues. Seattle enrolled patients during active infection and tracked them longitudinally. In the study's own analysis: By means of reference gene primer amplification, nucleated cell counts were estimated. Profiling relied on immunoSEQ multiplex PCR, and the TCRdb table lists in-frame clones only, not all of them. V, J and clone size were drawn from that table, and D and trimming were deduced from the DNA. The sample has under 250,000 clones; 90% to 95% are singletons.

The specimen sequenced was peripheral blood. The clonotype was recovered from a man in his sixties with COVID-19, enrolled during active disease. The rearrangement uses TRBV19 and TRBJ1-5, with 9 bases matching TRBD1. The CDR3 nucleotides are TGTGCCAGTAGTAAAGAACAGGGGGCGAGTGGCAATCAGCCCCAGCATTTT. Amino acids: CASSKEQGASGNQPQHF.